This TCR beta chain was found in a study of metastatic and nonmetastatic thyroid tumors (TCRdb year 2020). For the wider study: Repertoires were compared across peripheral blood and tumor or nodule tissue samples from malignant and benign thyroid patients.

The study at large found these results: In both blood and tumor samples, malignant tumors were reported to have significantly higher TCR beta diversity than benign nodules.

As regards this clone: Its antigen remains undetermined. No base qualities exist here, and no much larger clone lies one base off it.

The library was produced with PCR. Sequencing was performed on an Illumina HiSeq 4000. The TCR beta-chain CDR3 region of each patient was profiled by high-throughput sequencing. In the paper's pipeline: The researchers built a classifier to tell apart papillary thyroid cancer patients with distant metastasis, based on CDR3 differences among clinicopathological groups. The Shannon index was used to measure repertoire diversity, and the Morisita-Horn index was used to measure how similar tumor and blood repertoires were. The public reads were quality trimmed at Q25 with fastp and then assembled into clones with MiXCR by TCRdb, keeping productive beta chains. The V and J calls and clone size are TCRdb's, not the authors'. The sample table lists roughly 72,000 clones, around 18% of them with a count of one. The ten largest clones take up around 13% of the sample. No patient had received any treatment before thyroid surgery. Patient clinical samples collected from about 2012 to 2018 were retrospectively analysed using T-cell receptor beta sequencing.

CDR3 length: 16 amino acids, cysteine to phenylalanine. Just CDR3 DNA is preserved here, 48 bases in frame from base 1. CDR1 and CDR2 are drawn from the germline V gene (reference sequence): DFQATT, SNEGSKA. From V the trimming removes 2 bases and from J it removes 5 bases, while the gene matches leave 11 bases of the junction unaccounted for. The sequenced material came from blood. This clonotype was obtained from a female donor with papillary thyroid cancer or a benign thyroid nodule (not recorded which). Some clones in this sample may be carry-over from other donors' samples. The chain links TRBV20-1 with TRBJ1-1, with 10 bases aligning to TRBD1. The DNA is as follows: TGCAGTGCTAGACCACGACGACAGGGGGCCGATACTGAAGCTTTCTTT. Translated, this is CSARPRRQGADTEAFF.